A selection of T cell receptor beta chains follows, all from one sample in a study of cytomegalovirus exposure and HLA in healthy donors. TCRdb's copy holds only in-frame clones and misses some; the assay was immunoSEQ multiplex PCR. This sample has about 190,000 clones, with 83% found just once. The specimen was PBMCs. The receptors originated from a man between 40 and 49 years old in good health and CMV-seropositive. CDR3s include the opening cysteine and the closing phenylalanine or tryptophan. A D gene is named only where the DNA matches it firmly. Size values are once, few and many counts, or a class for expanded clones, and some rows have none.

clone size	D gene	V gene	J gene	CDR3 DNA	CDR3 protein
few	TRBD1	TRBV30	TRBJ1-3	TGTGCCTGGAACTCGGGACAGCACTCTGGAAACACCATATATTTT	CAWNSGQHSGNTIYF
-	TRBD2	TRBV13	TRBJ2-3	TGTGCCAGCAGCTGGGGTAGGGGTAGCGGGAGGACTAGCACAGATACGCAGTATTTT	CASSWGRGSGRTSTDTQYF
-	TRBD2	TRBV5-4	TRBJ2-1	TGTGCCAGCAGCCGAGACGGAGCGGGAGGCACCTACAATGAGCAGTTCTTC	CASSRDGAGGTYNEQFF
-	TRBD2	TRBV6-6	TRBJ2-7	TGTGCCAGCAGTCCCCCCGGGGGGGCCTACGAGCAGTACTTC	CASSPPGGAYEQYF
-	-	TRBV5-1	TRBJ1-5	TGCGCCAGCAGCTTGGGTCCCGTTAGCAATCAGCCCCAGCATTTT	CASSLGPVSNQPQHF
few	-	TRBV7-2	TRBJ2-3	TGTGCCAGCAGCCGAGGCAGCAGGGAAGATACGCAGTATTTT	CASSRGSREDTQYF
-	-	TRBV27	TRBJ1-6	TGTGCCAGCAGTTTATCACGAGGGAGGAATTCACCCCTCCACTTT	CASSLSRGRNSPLHF
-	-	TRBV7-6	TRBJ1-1	TGTGCCAGCAGCTTAAGCCAGGGGAAAATGAACACTGAAGCTTTCTTT	CASSLSQGKMNTEAFF
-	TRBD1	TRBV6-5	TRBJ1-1	TGTGCCAGCAGTTGGGAAGGGGGCAACACTGAAGCTTTCTTT	CASSWEGGNTEAFF
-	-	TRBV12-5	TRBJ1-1	TGTGCTAGTGGTTTGGGACCAACAGCTGCTGAAGCTTGCTTT	CASGLGPTAAEACF
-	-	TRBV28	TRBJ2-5	TGTGCCAGCAGTTTTCAAGTATCCTCGGTGTCCCAGTACTTC	CASSFQVSSVSQYF
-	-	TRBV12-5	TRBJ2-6	TGTGCTAGTGGTTTTTTCCGGGGGGCCCCCTCTGGGGCCAACGGCCTGACTTTC	CASGFFRGAPSGANGLTF
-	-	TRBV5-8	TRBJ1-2	TGTGCCAGCAGCCCTTGGAGTTCGGGGTATGGCTACACCTTC	CASSPWSSGYGYTF
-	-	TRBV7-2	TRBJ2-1	TGTGCCAGCAGCAGAGGAATTGAGCAGTTCTTC	CASSRGIEQFF
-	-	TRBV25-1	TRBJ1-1	TGTGCCAGCAGGGGTAATACAGGGAACACTGAAGCTTTCTTT	CASRGNTGNTEAFF
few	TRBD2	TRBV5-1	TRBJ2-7	TGCGCCAGCAGCTTGGCCTCGAGCGGGACCCCCTACGAGCAGTACTTC	CASSLASSGTPYEQYF
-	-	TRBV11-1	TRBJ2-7	TGTGCCAGCAGCTTAGGTTTAGCGGTCTACGAGCAGTACTTC	CASSLGLAVYEQYF
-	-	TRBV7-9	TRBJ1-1	TGTGCCAGCAGCTTGGGTCAGGGCGTTACTGAAGCTTTCTTT	CASSLGQGVTEAFF
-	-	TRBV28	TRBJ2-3	TGTGCCAGCCGACAGGACACAGATACGCAGTATTTT	CASRQDTDTQYF
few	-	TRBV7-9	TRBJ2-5	TGTGCCAGCAGCTTAGATCGTGAGACCCAGTACTTC	CASSLDRETQYF
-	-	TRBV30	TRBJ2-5	TGTGCCTGGAGCCTCCTGACTAGGCCCGGAGTTCAAGAGACCCAGTACTTC	CAWSLLTRPGVQETQYF
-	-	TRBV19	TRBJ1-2	TGTGCCAGTAGTCCGAGAACAGGGCCCCTTGGAGGCTACACCTTC	CASSPRTGPLGGYTF
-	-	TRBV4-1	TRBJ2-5	TGCGCCAGCAGCCAACCCGGGCAAGAGACCCAGTACTTC	CASSQPGQETQYF
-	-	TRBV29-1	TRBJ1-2	TGCAGCGGGGGCCACAGGGATGGCGATGGCTACACCTTC	CSGGHRDGDGYTF
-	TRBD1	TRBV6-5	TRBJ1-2	TGTGCCAGCAGTTACTCTGTGACAGGGGCAAGCTACACCTTC	CASSYSVTGASYTF
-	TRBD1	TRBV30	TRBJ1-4	TGTGCCTGGCGGGGACAGAATGAAAAACTGTTTTTT	CAWRGQNEKLFF
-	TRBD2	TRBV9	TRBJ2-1	TGTGCCAGCAGCGCAGGACTAGCGGGAGTGGTTGAGCAGTTCTTC	CASSAGLAGVVEQFF
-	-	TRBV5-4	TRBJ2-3	TGTGCCAGCAGCCCAGGACAGACTAACACAGATACGCAGTATTTT	CASSPGQTNTDTQYF
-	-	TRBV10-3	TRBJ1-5	TGTGCCATCAGTGTATCGGGGGATAGCAATCAGCCCCAGCATTTT	CAISVSGDSNQPQHF
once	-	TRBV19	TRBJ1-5	TGTGCCAGTAGTATAACGAGGGACTCGTCGTCATATAGCAATCAGCCCCAGCATTTT	CASSITRDSSSYSNQPQHF
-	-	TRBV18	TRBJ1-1	TGTGCCAGCTCCCGGGAGGCAAGGAACACTGAAGCTTTCTTT	CASSREARNTEAFF
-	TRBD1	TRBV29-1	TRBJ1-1	TGCAGCGTATCCGGGACAGGGGCTGAAGCTTTCTTT	CSVSGTGAEAFF
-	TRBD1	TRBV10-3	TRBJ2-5	TGTGCCATCAGAAGGGACAGGGGGCAGTCAGAGACCCAGTACTTC	CAIRRDRGQSETQYF
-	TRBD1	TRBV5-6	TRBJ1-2	TGTGCCAGCAGCCCTACAGGGGTAGGCGGCTACACCTTC	CASSPTGVGGYTF
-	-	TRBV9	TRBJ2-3	TGTGCCAGCAGAGTGAGTAGCGGTTACACAGATACGCAGTATTTT	CASRVSSGYTDTQYF
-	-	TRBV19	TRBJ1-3	TGTGCCAGTAAGACAGCCTCTGGAAACACCATATATTTT	CASKTASGNTIYF
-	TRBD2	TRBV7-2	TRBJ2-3	TGTGCCAGCAGCCCCTGGAGTAGCGGGCTAAGCACAGATACGCAGTATTTT	CASSPWSSGLSTDTQYF
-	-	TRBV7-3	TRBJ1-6	TGTGCCAGCAGCTTAGGGGAGGGATCACCCCTCCACTTT	CASSLGEGSPLHF
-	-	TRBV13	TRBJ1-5	TGTGCCAGCAGCCATTTACCGGTCCTCAATCAGCCCCAGCATTTT	CASSHLPVLNQPQHF
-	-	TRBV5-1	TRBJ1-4	TGCGCCAGCAGCTTGACAGGGAGCCCGGTTTGGGAAAAACTGTTTTTT	CASSLTGSPVWEKLFF
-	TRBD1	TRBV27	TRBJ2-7	TGTGCCAGCAGTCCGACGGGACAGGGGAACTACGAGCAGTACTTC	CASSPTGQGNYEQYF
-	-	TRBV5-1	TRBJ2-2	TGCGCCAGCGGGCAGGCGAACACCGGGGAGCTGTTTTTT	CASGQANTGELFF
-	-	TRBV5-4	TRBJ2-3	TGTGCCAGCAGCTTGGGGAGGTATGGCACAGATACGCAGTATTTT	CASSLGRYGTDTQYF
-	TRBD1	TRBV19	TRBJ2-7	TGTGCCAGTAGTAGCTGGACAGGGCCCTACGAGCAGTACTTC	CASSSWTGPYEQYF